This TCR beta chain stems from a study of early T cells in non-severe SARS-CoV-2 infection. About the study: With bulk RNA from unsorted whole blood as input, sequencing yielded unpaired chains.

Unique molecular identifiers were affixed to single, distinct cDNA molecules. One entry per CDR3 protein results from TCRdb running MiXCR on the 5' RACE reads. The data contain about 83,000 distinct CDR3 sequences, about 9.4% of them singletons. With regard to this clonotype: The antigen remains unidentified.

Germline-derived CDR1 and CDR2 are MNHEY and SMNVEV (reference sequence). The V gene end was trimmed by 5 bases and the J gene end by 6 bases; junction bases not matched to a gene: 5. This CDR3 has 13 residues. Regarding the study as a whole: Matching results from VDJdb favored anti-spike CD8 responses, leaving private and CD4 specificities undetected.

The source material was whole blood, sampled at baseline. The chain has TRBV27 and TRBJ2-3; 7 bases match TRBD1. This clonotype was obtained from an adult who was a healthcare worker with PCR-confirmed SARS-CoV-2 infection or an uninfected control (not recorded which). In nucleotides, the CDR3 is TGTGCCAGCAGTCCGGGACAGCCGGATACGCAGTATTTT. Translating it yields CASSPGQPDTQYF.